Listed here are 14 T cell receptor beta chains from one sample, sequenced in a study of glioma-infiltrating T cells. Amplification of TCR alpha and beta CDR3 regions from RNA used iRepertoire nested multiplex PCR. TCRdb passed the multiplex PCR reads through MiXCR, listing each CDR3 protein once. The sample holds fewer than 110,000 distinct CDR3 sequences, 25% to 30% seen once. What was sequenced was glioma tissue, nonneoplastic brain tissue, or PBMCs (not recorded which). These receptors came from a human donor with low-grade glioma or glioblastoma, undergoing nonglioma brain surgery, or in good health (not recorded which).

V is TRBV30 and J is TRBJ2-7; the D gene is possibly TRBD1 (6 bases). The CDR3 has 15 amino acids. The V gene's germline CDR1 is GTSNPN and CDR2 SVGIG (reference sequence). V lost 0 bases and J lost 0, with 12 bases in between. CDR3 bases: TGTGCCTGGAGTGTTGGGACACTGAGCTCCTACGAGCAGTACTTC. Translated, it gives CAWSVGTLSSYEQYF.

Notes on this clonotype: This sequence may be a read error, since a much larger clone differs from it by one base. This chain joins TRBV28 and TRBJ1-1; TRBD1 matches at 9 bases. Germline V gene sequence: CDR1 MDHEN, CDR2 SYDVKM. The CDR3 contains 16 residues. CDR3 region: CASSTQLDRGGTEDFF. The CDR3 nucleotides read TGTGCCAGCAGTACCCAGTTGGACAGGGGAGGGACTGAAGATTTCTTT.

This clonotype was seen repeatedly, ten times or more. J is TRBJ2-7 and V is TRBV20-1; no definite D call. Germline CDR1 is DFQATT and CDR2 is SNEGSKA (reference sequence). CDR3 length: 13 amino acids. V was pared by 5 bases and J by 5 bases, with 16 bases between. The CDR3 DNA reads as TGCAGTGCTTTGGCGTCTACTCACAACGAGCAGTACTTC. Residues: CSALASTHNEQYF.

Note on this clonotype: Since a much larger clone is just one base distant, this may be a read error. The CDR3 end shows no conserved phenylalanine or tryptophan, and so a read error is likely. This chain links TRBV14 with TRBJ2-7; 12 positions agree with TRBD2. The assigned J gene may be wrong: the sequence end matches TRBJ2-5 better. From germline, CDR1 is SGHDN and CDR2 FVKESK. The CDR3 covers 16 residues. DNA for the CDR3: TGTGCCAGCAGCCCCGGACTAGCGGGACGTAAAGAGACCCAGTACCTC. Amino acid sequence: CASSPGLAGRKETQYL.

With regard to this clonotype: This may come from a read error, since a much larger clone is one base off. V and J are TRBV4-1 and TRBJ1-2, with 7 bases lining up with TRBD1. The germline CDR1 and CDR2 sequences are MGHRA and YSYEKL. There are 15 residues in the CDR3. The CDR3, as DNA: TGCGCCAGCAGCCAAGATCCCGGGACAGACTATGGCTACAACTTC. Translating gives CASSQDPGTDYGYNF.

This clonotype was seen at least ten times. V gene TRBV20-1 combines with J gene TRBJ2-3, with a tentative D call TRBD1 (6 bases). This CDR3 is built from 13 residues. The V gene lost 7 bases and the J gene lost 1 base, with 12 bases spanning the gap. Looked up from germline, CDR1 is DFQATT and CDR2 is SNEGSKA (reference sequence). CDR3 nucleotides: TGCAGTGAGGGGGTTGGGGGCACAGATACGCAGTATTTT. Protein sequence: CSEGVGGTDTQYF.

This clonotype has a count of ten or more. The CDR3 is CAIRAGYEKLFF. The CDR3 nucleotides are TGTGCCATCAGGGCGGGATATGAAAAACTGTTTTTT. V usage is TRBV15 and J usage is TRBJ1-4, with D possibly being TRBD1 (5 bases). Germline-derived CDR1 and CDR2 are LNHNV and YYDKDF (reference sequence). The ends were cut back, 10 bases at V and 6 bases at J, with 12 bases in the middle. There are 12 residues in the CDR3.

As concerns this clonotype: Since a much larger clone is just one base distant, this may be a read error. This chain connects TRBV6-1 to TRBJ1-3; D may be TRBD1 (6 bases). The ends were cut back, 7 bases at V and 3 bases at J, with 16 bases in the middle. The CDR3 is 15 amino acids. Germline assignment: CDR1 MNHNS and CDR2 SASEGT. For the CDR3, the DNA is TGTGCCAGCACTCCAAACAGGGCCAGTGGAAACACCATATATTTT. It yields the protein CASTPNRASGNTIYF.

This chain joins TRBV29-1 and TRBJ2-3, with TRBD2 as a possible D gene (7 bases). This CDR3 is built from 14 residues. The germline V gene encodes CDR1 SQVTM and CDR2 ANQGSEA. V lost 3 bases, J lost 7 bases, and 17 bases lay in between. The DNA of the CDR3 is TGCAGCGTTGAGAGACGGGGGGCTAGAAATACGCAGTATTTT. Amino acids: CSVERRGARNTQYF.

This clonotype is a singleton in its sample. V usage is TRBV28 and J usage is TRBJ2-7, with 7 positions matching TRBD2. Germline V gene lookup returns CDR1 MDHEN and CDR2 SYDVKM. The CDR3 loop spans 12 amino acids. The V gene end was trimmed by 5 bases and the J gene end by 5 bases; junction bases not matched to a gene: 3. CDR3 in amino acids: CASSGGGNEQYF. The CDR3 region has the DNA TGTGCCAGCAGTGGGGGGGGGAACGAGCAGTACTTC.

This clonotype was seen repeatedly, ten times or more. The gene calls are TRBV5-1 and TRBJ1-1; 10 bases are a match to TRBD1. Germline CDR1 reads SGHRS; CDR2 reads YFSETQ. J lost 13 bases, V lost 3 bases, and 3 bases had no gene match. This CDR3 has 11 residues. CDR3: CASSYGQGVFF. In nucleotides, the CDR3 is TGCGCCAGCAGCTACGGACAGGGGGTTTTCTTT.

On this clonotype: A much larger clone lies a single base off, so this may be a read error. The J gene is TRBJ2-1, the V gene TRBV7-9, with no clear D. The CDR3 has 12 residues. The V and J ends lost 5 bases and 7 bases respectively, with 9 bases between them. Germline values: CDR1 SEHNR, CDR2 FQNEAQ (reference sequence). The CDR3 DNA reads as TGTGCCAGCAGCCACACGCTGAATGAGCAGTTCTTC. Residues: CASSHTLNEQFF. The whole variable domain, filled in from reference TRBV7-9 and TRBJ2-1, reads DTGVSQNPRHKITKRGQNVTFRCDPISEHNRLYWYRQTLGQGPEFLTYFQNEAQLEKSRLLSDRFSAERPKGSFSTLEIQRTEQGDSAMYLCASSHTLNEQFFGPGTRLTVL.

In its sample, this clonotype is medium-sized. The gene calls are TRBV6-1 and TRBJ2-7; unclear D gene. V was clipped by 6 bases and J by 0 bases, with 3 bases between them. CDR3 length equals 11 residues. Germline V CDR1 and CDR2: MNHNS, SASEGT. The CDR3 protein is CASRVSYEQYF. The CDR3 DNA follows: TGTGCCAGCAGGGTCTCCTACGAGCAGTACTTC.

Details on this clonotype: This may come from a read error, since a much larger clone is one base off. The CDR3 here is CASSHRLFPSRRNHPQHF. CDR3 sequence (DNA): TGTGCCAGCAGTCACCGCTTGTTTCCCTCAAGGCGCAATCATCCCCAGCATTTT. The V gene is TRBV6-6, the J gene TRBJ1-5; D remains ambiguous. From germline, CDR1 is MNHNY and CDR2 SVGAGI (reference sequence). The CDR3 covers 18 residues.